Listed below are T cell receptor beta chains from one sample, sequenced in a study of Graves' ophthalmopathy and Graves' hyperthyroidism. TCRdb reanalysed the multiplex PCR reads using MiXCR and keeps one entry per CDR3 protein. The table has hundreds of thousands of distinct CDR3 sequences, approximately 22% seen once. The sample comprised peripheral blood. The source of these receptors is a woman between 18 and 30 years old with stable Graves' hyperthyroidism. Some clones in this sample may be carry-over from other donors' samples. Both conserved end residues are part of each CDR3. A D gene is named only where the DNA matches it firmly. The size entry is marked missing in some rows and otherwise reads once, few, many or a size class.

CDR3aa	CDR3nt	v_gene	d_gene	abundance	len	j_gene
CASSLEQGVSYEQYF	TGTGCCAGCAGCTTAGAACAGGGGGTTTCCTACGAGCAGTACTTC	TRBV11-2	TRBD1	NA	15	TRBJ2-7
CASRTGTGNIGELFF	TGTGCCAGCAGAACCGGGACAGGGAACATCGGGGAGCTGTTTTTT	TRBV13	TRBD1	NA	15	TRBJ2-2
CASSYSISPGNTIYF	TGTGCCAGCAGTTACTCGATTAGCCCTGGAAACACCATATATTTT	TRBV6-5	NA	NA	15	TRBJ1-3
CAIRGLAGRTGELFF	TGTGCCATCAGGGGACTAGCGGGACGCACCGGGGAGCTGTTTTTT	TRBV10-3	TRBD2	few	15	TRBJ2-2
CSARRDRDRETQYF	TGCAGTGCTAGACGGGACAGGGATAGGGAGACCCAGTACTTC	TRBV20-1	TRBD1	few	14	TRBJ2-5
CASSLLQGSGPEAFF	TGTGCCAGCAGCCTTTTGCAAGGGAGTGGCCCTGAAGCTTTCTTT	TRBV6-2/TRBV6-3	NA	many	15	TRBJ1-1
CSTNLGAPEAFF	TGCAGCACCAACCTGGGGGCACCCGAAGCTTTCTTT	TRBV29-1	NA	many	12	TRBJ1-1
CASRALGAVSGNTIYF	TGTGCCAGCAGGGCCCTAGGAGCGGTCTCTGGAAACACCATATATTTT	TRBV12-3/TRBV12-4	NA	many	16	TRBJ1-3
CASSPQQGEYGYTF	TGTGCCAGCTCTCCTCAACAGGGGGAATATGGCTACACCTTC	TRBV18	TRBD1	NA	14	TRBJ1-2
CASSRTGGMYEQYF	TGTGCCAGTAGCCGGACAGGGGGCATGTACGAGCAGTACTTC	TRBV19	TRBD1	few	14	TRBJ2-7
CASSLGPGRQTQYF	TGTGCCAGCAGCTTAGGTCCGGGACGCCAGACCCAGTACTTC	TRBV7-9	NA	NA	14	TRBJ2-5
CATSLALNQPQHF	TGTGCCACCAGTTTGGCGCTGAATCAGCCCCAGCATTTT	TRBV15	NA	few	13	TRBJ1-5
CSVETCLSLAFF	TGCAGCGTTGAAACCTGCCTCTCGTTGGCTTTCTTT	TRBV29-1	NA	few	12	TRBJ1-1
CASSLTWGGGTEAFF	TGTGCCAGCAGCTTAACATGGGGAGGTGGAACTGAAGCTTTCTTT	TRBV7-3	NA	NA	15	TRBJ1-1
CASSITGTGGAEAFF	TGTGCCAGCAGTATAACCGGGACAGGGGGGGCCGAAGCTTTCTTT	TRBV28	TRBD1	NA	15	TRBJ1-1
CASSDPGTDEQYF	TGTGCCAGCAGTGACCCCGGGACAGATGAGCAGTACTTC	TRBV12-3/TRBV12-4	TRBD1	many	13	TRBJ2-7